Detailed here is one T cell receptor (beta chain). Its antigen remains unknown. This entry belongs to a study of CD8+ T cells in alopecia areata. The ends lost 6 bases at V and 4 bases at J; junction bases unmatched: 7. The CDR3 has 17 residues. In germline, CDR1 is MNHEY, CDR2 SMNVEV (reference sequence). Overall study results and limits: Mice showed clearer TCR sharing than patients did, a gap that was possibly HLA-related.

Once RNA had been extracted, it was reverse transcribed into cDNA to act as the sequencing template. Repertoires were generated with immunoSEQ multiplex PCR, while TCRdb's copy carries only in-frame clones and drops some. The repertoire holds tens of thousands of clones, with just over 50% as singletons. Obtained from alopecia areata patients were lesional scalp punch biopsies along with peripheral blood. Sorting of CD4+ and CD8+ T cells was performed on PBMCs. Sequencing was done on a sample of NKG2D-high CD8+ T cells sorted from blood. J is TRBJ2-2 and V is TRBV27; 14 bases fit TRBD2. The sequence came from a human donor with alopecia areata. CDR3 DNA: TGTGCCAGCAGCTCCTTTGGGACTAGCGGGAGCACCGGGGAGCTGTTTTTT. It is translated as CASSSFGTSGSTGELFF.